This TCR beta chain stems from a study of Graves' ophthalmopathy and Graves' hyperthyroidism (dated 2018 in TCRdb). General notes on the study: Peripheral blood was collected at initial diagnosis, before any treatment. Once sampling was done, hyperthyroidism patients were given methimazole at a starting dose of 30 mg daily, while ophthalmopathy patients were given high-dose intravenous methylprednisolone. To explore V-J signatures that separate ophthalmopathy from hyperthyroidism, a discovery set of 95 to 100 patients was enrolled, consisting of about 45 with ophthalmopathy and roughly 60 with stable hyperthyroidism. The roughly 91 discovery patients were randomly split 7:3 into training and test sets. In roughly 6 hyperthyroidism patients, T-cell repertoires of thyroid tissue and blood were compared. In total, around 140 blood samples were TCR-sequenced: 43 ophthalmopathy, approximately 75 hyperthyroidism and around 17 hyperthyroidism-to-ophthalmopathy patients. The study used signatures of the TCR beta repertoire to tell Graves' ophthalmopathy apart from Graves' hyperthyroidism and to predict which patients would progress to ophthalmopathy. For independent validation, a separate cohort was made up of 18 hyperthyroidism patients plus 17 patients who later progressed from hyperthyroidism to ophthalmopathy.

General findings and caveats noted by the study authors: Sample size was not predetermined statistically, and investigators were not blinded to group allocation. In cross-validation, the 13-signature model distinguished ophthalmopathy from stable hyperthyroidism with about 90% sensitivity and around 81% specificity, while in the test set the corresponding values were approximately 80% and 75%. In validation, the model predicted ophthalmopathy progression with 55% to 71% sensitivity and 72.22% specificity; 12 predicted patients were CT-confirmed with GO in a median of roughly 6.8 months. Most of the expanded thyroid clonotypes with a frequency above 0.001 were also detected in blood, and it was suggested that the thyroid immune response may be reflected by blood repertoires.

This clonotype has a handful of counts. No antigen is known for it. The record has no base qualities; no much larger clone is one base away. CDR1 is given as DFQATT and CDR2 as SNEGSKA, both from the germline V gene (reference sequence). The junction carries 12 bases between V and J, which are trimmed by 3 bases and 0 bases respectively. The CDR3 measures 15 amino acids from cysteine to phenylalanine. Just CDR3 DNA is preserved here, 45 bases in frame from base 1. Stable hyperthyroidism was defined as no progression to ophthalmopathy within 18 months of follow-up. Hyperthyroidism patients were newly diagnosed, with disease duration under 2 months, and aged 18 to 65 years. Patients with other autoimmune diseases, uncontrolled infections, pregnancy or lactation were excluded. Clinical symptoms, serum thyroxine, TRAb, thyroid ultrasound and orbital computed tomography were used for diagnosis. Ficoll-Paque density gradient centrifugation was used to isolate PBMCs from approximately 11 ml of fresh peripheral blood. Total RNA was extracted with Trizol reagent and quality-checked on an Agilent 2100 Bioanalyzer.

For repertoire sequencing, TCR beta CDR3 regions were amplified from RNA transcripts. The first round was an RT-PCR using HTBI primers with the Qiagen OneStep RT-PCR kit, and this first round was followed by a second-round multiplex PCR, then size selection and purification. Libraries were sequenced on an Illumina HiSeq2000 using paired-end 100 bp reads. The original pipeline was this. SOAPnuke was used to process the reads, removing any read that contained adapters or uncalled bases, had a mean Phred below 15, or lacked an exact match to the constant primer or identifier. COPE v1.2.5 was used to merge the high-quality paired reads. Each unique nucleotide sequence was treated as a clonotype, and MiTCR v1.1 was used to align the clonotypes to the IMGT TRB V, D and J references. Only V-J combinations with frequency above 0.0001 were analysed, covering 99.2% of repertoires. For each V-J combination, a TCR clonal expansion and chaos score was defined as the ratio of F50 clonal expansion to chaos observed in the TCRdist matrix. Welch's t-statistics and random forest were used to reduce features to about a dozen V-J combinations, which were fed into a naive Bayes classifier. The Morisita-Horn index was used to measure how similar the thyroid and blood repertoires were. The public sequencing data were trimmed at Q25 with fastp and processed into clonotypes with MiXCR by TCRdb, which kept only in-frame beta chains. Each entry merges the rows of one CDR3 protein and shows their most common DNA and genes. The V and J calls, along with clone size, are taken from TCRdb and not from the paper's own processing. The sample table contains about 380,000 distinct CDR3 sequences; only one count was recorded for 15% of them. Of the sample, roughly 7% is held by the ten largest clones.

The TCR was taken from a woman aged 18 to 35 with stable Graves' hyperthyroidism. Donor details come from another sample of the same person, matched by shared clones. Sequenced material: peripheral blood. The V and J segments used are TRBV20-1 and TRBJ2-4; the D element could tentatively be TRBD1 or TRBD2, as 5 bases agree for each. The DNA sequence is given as TGCAGTGCTAGGCCGAGGGGCCTAGCCAAAAACATTCAGTACTTC. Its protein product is CSARPRGLAKNIQYF.